This T cell receptor beta chain originates from a study of cytomegalovirus exposure and HLA in healthy donors. This clone has a handful of counts. PCR used 60 Vbeta primers and 13 Jbeta primers. Produced via immunoSEQ multiplex PCR; TCRdb's table is partial and in-frame only. The table shows approximately 42,000 clones, with approximately 81% occurring only once. This TCR came from a man aged 50 to 59 in good health and CMV-seronegative. The sequenced material came from PBMCs.

CDR3 protein: CASSLRTGTTSNQPQHF. The CDR3 nucleotides are TGTGCCAGCAGCCTCCGAACGGGGACAACTAGCAATCAGCCCCAGCATTTT. The V gene is TRBV21-1, the J gene TRBJ1-5; the table's D call of TRBD1 was not tested on the DNA. TRBV21-1 has pseudogene status. The CDR3 runs to 17 residues.